This TCR beta chain was identified in a study of blood T cell repertoires in COVID-19. Overall study: Italy, Spain and the United States were the sources of the convalescent and acute COVID-19 samples.

Repertoires were generated with immunoSEQ multiplex PCR, while TCRdb's copy carries only in-frame clones and drops some. The sample has under 60,000 clones, more than 70% seen once. V shed 3 bases, J shed 8 bases, and the junction held 11 bases outside the gene matches. Per germline, CDR1 MNHEY and CDR2 SVGAGI. The CDR3 extends over 16 amino acids. The sequence came from a woman aged 80 or over with acute or convalescent COVID-19. The sample consisted of peripheral blood. The chain has TRBV6-5 and TRBJ2-2, with 8 bases lining up with TRBD2. For the CDR3, the DNA is TGTGCCAGCAGTTATGGTAGCGGGGTCTCGACAGGGGAGCTGTTTTTT. Translating it yields CASSYGSGVSTGELFF.